The 10 T cell receptor beta chains in this list originate from one sample, sequenced in a study of neurological immune-mediated disorders. TCRdb re-called the 5' RACE reads through MiXCR, storing one row per CDR3 protein. The sample contains approximately 10,000 distinct CDR3 sequences, under 25% of which appear only once. Sequences were obtained from CD8+ T cells from blood. These receptors came from a woman aged 55 to 70 with HTLV-1-associated myelopathy (HAM/TSP).

This chain links TRBV20-1 with TRBJ2-1; TRBD1 matches at 10 bases. The ends lost 6 bases at V and 7 bases at J; junction bases unmatched: 6. The germline gives CDR1 DFQATT, CDR2 SNEGSKA (reference sequence). The CDR3 loop spans 13 amino acids. CDR3 residues: CSAPGQGGNEQFF. CDR3 DNA: TGCAGTGCCCCCGGACAGGGGGGAAATGAGCAGTTCTTC.

The chain recombines TRBV7-9 with TRBJ1-2; D possibly corresponds to TRBD1 (5 bases). CDR1 SEHNR and CDR2 FQNEAQ come from the germline V gene (reference sequence). The length of the CDR3 is 14 residues. V shed 5 bases and J shed 8 bases, with 18 bases lying between them. The CDR3 DNA is TGTGCCAGCAGCCTCCGGGCGGGGACCCAGGGCTACACCTTC. This sequence encodes CASSLRAGTQGYTF.

The CDR3 bases are TGCAGTGCTGGATACGTGACTAGCGGGGGGGCTGGAGATACGCAGTATTTT. Translating gives CSAGYVTSGGAGDTQYF. The V and J genes are TRBV20-1 and TRBJ2-3; 14 nucleotides align to TRBD2. Germline V gives CDR1 DFQATT, CDR2 SNEGSKA (reference sequence). CDR3 length: 17 amino acids. The V segment lost 5 bases and the J segment 5 bases; nucleotides outside the gene matches: 12.

This clonotype was counted ten times or more. This chain links TRBV12-5 with TRBJ2-2, with TRBD1 identical over 8 bases. Trimming cost V 5 bases and J 4 bases; bases outside gene matches: 6. Germline assignment: CDR1 LGHNT and CDR2 FRNRAP. The CDR3 extends over 15 amino acids. The chain's CDR3 is CASGHGQGSTGELFF. The CDR3 DNA sequence: TGTGCTAGTGGTCACGGACAGGGTTCCACCGGGGAGCTGTTTTTT.

This clonotype was seen repeatedly, ten times or more. The genes are TRBV20-1 and TRBJ1-2; tentatively, D is TRBD1 (6 bases). The V gene's germline CDR1 is DFQATT and CDR2 SNEGSKA (reference sequence). Trimming pared 0 bases from V and 1 base from J, leaving 15 bases between. The length of the CDR3 is 16 residues. The CDR3 region has the DNA TGCAGTGCTAGAGATATGGGACATCCGCTTAACTATGGCTACACCTTC. Residues: CSARDMGHPLNYGYTF.

The gene calls are TRBV12-3 or TRBV12-4 and TRBJ2-1, with D unresolved. Trimming removed 7 bases from V and 6 bases from J, with 10 bases in between. The CDR3 is 12 residues long. The CDR3 is CASNLSGNEQFF. In DNA form, the CDR3 reads TGTGCCAGCAATCTAAGTGGCAATGAGCAGTTCTTC.

The table lists this clonotype with many counts. The chain uses TRBV7-2 and TRBJ2-1; 15 nucleotides line up with TRBD2. J was trimmed by 7 bases and V by 5 bases; bases with no gene match: 18. This CDR3 spans 20 amino acids. Germline CDR1 SGHTA, CDR2 FQGNSA. The CDR3 sequence is CASSDTGLAGGPRRHNEQFF. The CDR3 DNA follows: TGTGCCAGCAGCGACACAGGACTAGCGGGGGGGCCGAGGCGGCATAATGAGCAGTTCTTC.

This clonotype was observed many times. The chain joins TRBV2 to TRBJ1-3, with D uncertain. There are 11 residues in the CDR3. V lost 7 bases and J lost 4, with 5 bases in between. Germline V gene data show CDR1 as SNHLY and CDR2 as FYNNEI. The CDR3 DNA is TGTGCCAGCAAGAGGGGAAACACCATATATTTT. This gives the protein CASKRGNTIYF.

The sample holds many counts of this clonotype. The chain uses TRBV6-1 and TRBJ2-6, with TRBD1 as a possible D gene (6 bases). CDR3 length: 20 amino acids. V lost 8 bases and J lost 0, with 26 bases in between. Germline V CDR1 and CDR2: MNHNS, SASEGT. In DNA form, the CDR3 reads TGTGCCAGCGCCCCCCGGGTGGGGGCGACGGGGAGCTCTGGGGCCAACGTCCTGACTTTC. This codes for CASAPRVGATGSSGANVLTF.

This clonotype turned up a few times. V usage is TRBV20-1 and J usage is TRBJ1-2; D possibly corresponds to TRBD1 (6 bases). V shed 5 bases and J shed 3 bases, with 16 bases lying between them. The CDR3 contains 14 residues. Germline V lookup: CDR1 DFQATT, CDR2 SNEGSKA (reference sequence). This chain's CDR3 is CSAGLGGADYGYTF. The CDR3 DNA follows: TGCAGTGCTGGCCTCGGGGGGGCGGACTATGGCTACACCTTC.